Listed below are T cell receptor beta chains from one sample, sequenced in a study of T cells in Graves' hyperthyroidism and ophthalmopathy. TCRdb processed the multiplex PCR reads anew with MiXCR; each CDR3 protein has one entry. The repertoire has hundreds of thousands of distinct CDR3 sequences, over 12% of them found once; the top ten carry approximately 4.3%. The specimen was blood. All receptors come from a woman in her forties with Graves' ophthalmopathy. Both conserved end residues are part of each CDR3. Fields, in order: D gene, V gene, J gene, clone size, CDR3 protein, CDR3 DNA. D genes are given only for firm matches. Clone sizes are given selectively: once, few, many, or a class where the clone is expanded.

D gene: TRBD2
V gene: TRBV4-1
J gene: TRBJ2-5
clone size: many
CDR3 protein: CASSQEVAGGETQYF
CDR3 DNA: TGCGCCAGCAGCCAAGAGGTAGCGGGAGGAGAGACCCAGTACTTC

D gene: TRBD1
V gene: TRBV20-1
J gene: TRBJ2-7
clone size: many
CDR3 protein: CSARFDRVNEQYF
CDR3 DNA: TGCAGTGCTAGATTCGACAGGGTAAACGAGCAGTACTTC

D gene: .
V gene: TRBV5-1
J gene: TRBJ2-7
clone size: many
CDR3 protein: CASSSAGWGYEQYF
CDR3 DNA: TGCGCCAGCAGCTCCGCCGGGTGGGGCTACGAGCAGTACTTC

D gene: .
V gene: TRBV10-3
J gene: TRBJ1-2
clone size: many
CDR3 protein: CAIKTGPNYGYTF
CDR3 DNA: TGTGCCATCAAGACGGGTCCTAACTATGGCTACACCTTC

D gene: .
V gene: TRBV11-1
J gene: TRBJ2-7
clone size: .
CDR3 protein: CASSLELNPYEQYF
CDR3 DNA: TGTGCCAGCAGCTTAGAGCTGAATCCCTACGAGCAGTACTTC

D gene: TRBD1
V gene: TRBV15
J gene: TRBJ2-7
clone size: once
CDR3 protein: CATSPDRGDEQYF
CDR3 DNA: TGTGCCACCAGTCCCGACAGGGGCGACGAGCAGTACTTC

D gene: .
V gene: TRBV7-9
J gene: TRBJ1-2
clone size: many
CDR3 protein: CASTPGANYGYTF
CDR3 DNA: TGTGCCAGCACGCCCGGGGCTAACTATGGCTACACCTTC

D gene: TRBD2
V gene: TRBV7-8
J gene: TRBJ2-7
clone size: many
CDR3 protein: CASSLVTSGGYEQYF
CDR3 DNA: TGTGCCAGCAGCTTAGTGACGAGCGGGGGTTACGAGCAGTACTTC

D gene: TRBD2
V gene: TRBV12-5
J gene: TRBJ2-3
clone size: .
CDR3 protein: CASGGPTSGRFTDTQYF
CDR3 DNA: TGTGCTAGTGGTGGTCCAACTAGCGGGAGATTCACAGATACGCAGTATTTT

D gene: .
V gene: TRBV6-5
J gene: TRBJ1-5
clone size: .
CDR3 protein: CASSRDDYSNQPQHF
CDR3 DNA: TGTGCCAGCAGCAGGGACGACTATAGCAATCAGCCCCAGCATTTT

D gene: .
V gene: TRBV28
J gene: TRBJ2-7
clone size: many
CDR3 protein: CASHPRGIYHEQYF
CDR3 DNA: TGTGCCAGCCACCCTAGGGGAATCTACCACGAGCAGTACTTC

D gene: .
V gene: TRBV7-2
J gene: TRBJ1-5
clone size: .
CDR3 protein: CASGERSGNQPRHF
CDR3 DNA: TGTGCCAGCGGAGAGAGGTCGGGAAATCAGCCCCGGCATTTT

D gene: .
V gene: TRBV5-1
J gene: TRBJ2-7
clone size: many
CDR3 protein: CASSLAPTSDYEQYF
CDR3 DNA: TGCGCCAGCAGCTTGGCCCCGACTTCGGACTACGAGCAGTACTTC

D gene: .
V gene: TRBV29-1
J gene: TRBJ2-7
clone size: many
CDR3 protein: CSVEVTGYYEQYF
CDR3 DNA: TGCAGCGTTGAAGTAACAGGGTACTACGAGCAGTACTTC

D gene: .
V gene: TRBV28
J gene: TRBJ2-7
clone size: many
CDR3 protein: CASISDGAGYYEQYF
CDR3 DNA: TGTGCCAGCATATCCGATGGCGCGGGCTACTACGAGCAGTACTTC

D gene: .
V gene: TRBV28
J gene: TRBJ1-1
clone size: .
CDR3 protein: CASSLLGMNTEAFF
CDR3 DNA: TGTGCCAGCAGTTTACTCGGCATGAACACTGAAGCTTTCTTT

D gene: TRBD2
V gene: TRBV12-3/TRBV12-4
J gene: TRBJ2-7
clone size: many
CDR3 protein: CASSPGLAGGRYEQYF
CDR3 DNA: TGTGCCAGCAGTCCGGGACTAGCGGGAGGGAGGTACGAGCAGTACTTC

D gene: .
V gene: TRBV12-3/TRBV12-4
J gene: TRBJ1-2
clone size: many
CDR3 protein: CASRTGPGGGYTF
CDR3 DNA: TGTGCCAGCAGGACCGGACCCGGAGGGGGCTACACCTTC

D gene: TRBD1
V gene: TRBV4-1
J gene: TRBJ2-2
clone size: few
CDR3 protein: CASGVAGGRHTGELFF
CDR3 DNA: TGCGCCAGCGGGGTGGCAGGGGGAAGGCACACCGGGGAGCTGTTTTTT

D gene: .
V gene: TRBV11-2
J gene: TRBJ2-7
clone size: .
CDR3 protein: CASSLVRGTGEQYF
CDR3 DNA: TGTGCCAGCAGCTTAGTCAGGGGCACGGGAGAGCAGTACTTC

D gene: .
V gene: TRBV20-1
J gene: TRBJ2-7
clone size: many
CDR3 protein: CSAPRQEGYEQYF
CDR3 DNA: TGCAGTGCTCCACGACAGGAGGGGTACGAGCAGTACTTC

D gene: .
V gene: TRBV7-2
J gene: TRBJ2-2
clone size: .
CDR3 protein: CASSTKNTGELFF
CDR3 DNA: TGTGCCAGCAGCACGAAAAACACCGGGGAGCTGTTTTTT

D gene: TRBD1
V gene: TRBV7-9
J gene: TRBJ1-1
clone size: many
CDR3 protein: CASSLQGDTEAFF
CDR3 DNA: TGTGCCAGCAGCTTACAGGGGGACACTGAAGCTTTCTTT

D gene: .
V gene: TRBV29-1
J gene: TRBJ2-7
clone size: many
CDR3 protein: CSVEGYYEQYF
CDR3 DNA: TGCAGCGTTGAAGGATACTACGAGCAGTACTTC

D gene: .
V gene: TRBV5-1
J gene: TRBJ1-1
clone size: few
CDR3 protein: CASSSDGGTEAFF
CDR3 DNA: TGCGCCAGCAGCTCGGACGGAGGCACTGAAGCTTTCTTT

D gene: .
V gene: TRBV9
J gene: TRBJ2-3
clone size: .
CDR3 protein: CASSSFGTTDTQYF
CDR3 DNA: TGTGCCAGCAGCAGTTTCGGAACCACAGATACGCAGTATTTT

D gene: .
V gene: TRBV28
J gene: TRBJ1-3
clone size: many
CDR3 protein: CASSFGAGNTIYF
CDR3 DNA: TGTGCCAGCAGTTTTGGGGCTGGAAACACCATATATTTT

D gene: TRBD2
V gene: TRBV6-5
J gene: TRBJ2-7
clone size: many
CDR3 protein: CASSYELGGTIYEQYF
CDR3 DNA: TGTGCCAGCAGTTACGAATTGGGAGGGACCATTTACGAGCAGTACTTC

D gene: .
V gene: TRBV11-2
J gene: TRBJ2-7
clone size: many
CDR3 protein: CASSFTTDHEQYF
CDR3 DNA: TGTGCCAGCAGCTTTACTACGGATCACGAGCAGTACTTC

D gene: .
V gene: TRBV27
J gene: TRBJ1-5
clone size: many
CDR3 protein: CASSSRGQGQPQHF
CDR3 DNA: TGTGCCAGCAGTTCAAGGGGCCAAGGGCAGCCCCAGCATTTT

D gene: .
V gene: TRBV7-8
J gene: TRBJ2-7
clone size: many
CDR3 protein: CASSPSNYEQYF
CDR3 DNA: TGTGCCAGCAGCCCTTCCAACTACGAGCAGTACTTC

D gene: TRBD1
V gene: TRBV28
J gene: TRBJ2-5
clone size: few
CDR3 protein: CASGRRGRGLETQYF
CDR3 DNA: TGTGCCAGCGGGCGCAGGGGGCGCGGGTTGGAGACCCAGTACTTC

D gene: .
V gene: TRBV20-1
J gene: TRBJ1-5
clone size: .
CDR3 protein: CSAREPQHF
CDR3 DNA: TGCAGTGCTAGGGAGCCCCAGCATTTT

D gene: .
V gene: TRBV28
J gene: TRBJ1-1
clone size: few
CDR3 protein: CASSLEVEQAFF
CDR3 DNA: TGTGCCAGCAGTTTGGAGGTTGAGCAAGCTTTCTTT

D gene: TRBD1
V gene: TRBV5-1
J gene: TRBJ2-7
clone size: many
CDR3 protein: CASSFAGQGYYEQYF
CDR3 DNA: TGCGCCAGCAGCTTTGCGGGACAGGGATACTACGAGCAGTACTTC

D gene: TRBD1
V gene: TRBV7-2
J gene: TRBJ2-5
clone size: once
CDR3 protein: CASSRQGATQYF
CDR3 DNA: TGTGCCAGCAGCAGACAGGGGGCGACCCAGTACTTC

D gene: .
V gene: TRBV11-2
J gene: TRBJ1-3
clone size: .
CDR3 protein: CASSLVATQAGNTIYF
CDR3 DNA: TGTGCCAGCAGCTTAGTGGCCACTCAAGCGGGAAACACCATATATTTT

D gene: TRBD1
V gene: TRBV11-2
J gene: TRBJ1-4
clone size: .
CDR3 protein: CASSEQGATNEKLFF
CDR3 DNA: TGTGCCAGCAGCGAACAGGGGGCAACTAATGAAAAACTGTTTTTT

D gene: .
V gene: TRBV18
J gene: TRBJ2-5
clone size: .
CDR3 protein: CASSGSLQETQYF
CDR3 DNA: TGTGCCAGCTCCGGTTCCCTCCAAGAGACCCAGTACTTC

D gene: .
V gene: TRBV19
J gene: TRBJ1-1
clone size: many
CDR3 protein: CASSMEGTGSTEAFF
CDR3 DNA: TGTGCCAGTAGTATGGAAGGGACGGGATCCACTGAAGCTTTCTTT

D gene: TRBD1
V gene: TRBV25-1
J gene: TRBJ1-2
clone size: few
CDR3 protein: CASSPLGSPEGAHYGYTF
CDR3 DNA: TGTGCCAGCAGTCCCCTAGGATCTCCCGAGGGGGCCCACTATGGCTACACCTTC

D gene: TRBD2
V gene: TRBV28
J gene: TRBJ2-5
clone size: many
CDR3 protein: CASRHGTIRYQETQYF
CDR3 DNA: TGTGCCAGCAGGCACGGGACTATCCGGTACCAAGAGACCCAGTACTTC

D gene: .
V gene: TRBV4-2
J gene: TRBJ2-5
clone size: many
CDR3 protein: CASSQEGYSQETQYF
CDR3 DNA: TGTGCCAGCAGCCAAGAAGGCTATAGCCAAGAGACCCAGTACTTC

D gene: .
V gene: TRBV12-3/TRBV12-4
J gene: TRBJ1-2
clone size: many
CDR3 protein: CASSFGWSQNYGYTF
CDR3 DNA: TGTGCCAGCAGTTTTGGTTGGAGCCAGAACTATGGCTACACCTTC